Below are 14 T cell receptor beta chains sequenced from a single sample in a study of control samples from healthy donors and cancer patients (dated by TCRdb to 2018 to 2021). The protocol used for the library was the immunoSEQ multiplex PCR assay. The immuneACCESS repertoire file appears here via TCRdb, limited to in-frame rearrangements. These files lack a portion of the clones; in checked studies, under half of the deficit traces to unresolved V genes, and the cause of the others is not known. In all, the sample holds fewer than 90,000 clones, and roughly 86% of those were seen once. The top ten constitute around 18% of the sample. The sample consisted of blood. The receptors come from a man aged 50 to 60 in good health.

Here the CDR3 DNA reads TGTGCCAGCTCACCCGGGACGGATCAGCCCCAGCATTTT. Its translation is CASSPGTDQPQHF. This chain uses TRBV18 with TRBJ1-5, with D perhaps TRBD1 (5 bases). Trimming removed 3 bases at V and 5 bases at J, with 8 bases between. The CDR3 covers 13 residues. Germline assignment: CDR1 KGHSH and CDR2 LQKENI.

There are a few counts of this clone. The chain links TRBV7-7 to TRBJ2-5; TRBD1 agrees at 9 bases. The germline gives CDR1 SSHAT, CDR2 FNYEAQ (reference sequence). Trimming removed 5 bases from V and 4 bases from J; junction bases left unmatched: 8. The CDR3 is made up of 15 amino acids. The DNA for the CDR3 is TGTGCCAGCAGCCCCAGACTGGGACAGGGAGAGACCCAGTACTTC. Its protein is CASSPRLGQGETQYF.

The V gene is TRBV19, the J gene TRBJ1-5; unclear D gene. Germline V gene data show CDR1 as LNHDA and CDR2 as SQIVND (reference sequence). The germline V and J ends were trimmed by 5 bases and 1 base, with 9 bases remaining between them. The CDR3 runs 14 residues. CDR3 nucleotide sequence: TGTGCCAGTAGTTTACAGTCAAGCAATCAGCCCCAGCATTTT. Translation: CASSLQSSNQPQHF.

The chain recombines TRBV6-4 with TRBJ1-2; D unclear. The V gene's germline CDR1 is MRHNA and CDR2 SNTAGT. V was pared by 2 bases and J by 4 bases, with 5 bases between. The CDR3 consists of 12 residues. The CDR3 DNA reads TGTGCCAGCAGTGACGGCGTCTATGGCTACACCTTC. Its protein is CASSDGVYGYTF.

CDR3 bases: TGTGCCAGCAGCTTAGCTCAGGGACCCTACTACGAGCAGTACTTC. Its protein is CASSLAQGPYYEQYF. This chain uses TRBV7-8 with TRBJ2-7; possibly TRBD1 or TRBD2 for D (5 bases each). Germline V gene data show CDR1 as SGHVS and CDR2 as FQNEAQ. CDR3 length: 15 amino acids. Between the trimmed V and J ends, which lost 0 bases and 3 bases, there was a span of 12 bases. Together with reference TRBV7-8 and TRBJ2-7, the CDR3 gives the full variable domain: GAGVSQSPRYKVAKRGQDVALRCDPISGHVSLFWYQQALGQGPEFLTYFQNEAQLDKSGLPSDRFFAERPEGSVSTLKIQRTQQEDSAVYLCASSLAQGPYYEQYFGPGTRLTVT.

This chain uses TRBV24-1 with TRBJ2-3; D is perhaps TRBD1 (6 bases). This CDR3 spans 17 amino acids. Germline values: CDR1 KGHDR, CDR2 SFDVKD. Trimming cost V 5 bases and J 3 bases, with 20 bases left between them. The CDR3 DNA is TGTGCCACCAGTGGTGGGGCAGGGAGAGGGGGTACAGATACGCAGTATTTT. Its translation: CATSGGAGRGGTDTQYF.

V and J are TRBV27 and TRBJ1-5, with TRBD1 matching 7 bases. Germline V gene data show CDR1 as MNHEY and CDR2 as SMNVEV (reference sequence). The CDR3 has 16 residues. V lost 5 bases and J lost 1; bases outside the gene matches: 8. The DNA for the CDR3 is TGTGCCAGCAGTCCTAGGGGGCAAATCAGCAATCAGCCCCAGCATTTT. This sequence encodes CASSPRGQISNQPQHF.

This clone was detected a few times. CDR3 region: CATTPGQGIYGYTF. The CDR3, as DNA: TGTGCCACTACCCCGGGACAGGGGATTTATGGCTACACCTTC. The J gene is TRBJ1-2, the V gene TRBV19; TRBD1 aligns across 10 bases. This CDR3 contains 14 residues. V lost 10 bases, J lost 5 bases, and 10 bases stayed unmatched. Germline assignment: CDR1 LNHDA and CDR2 SQIVND (reference sequence). Using reference TRBV19 and TRBJ1-2 for the parts outside the CDR3, the full variable domain is DGGITQSPKYLFRKEGQNVTLSCEQNLNHDAMYWYRQDPGQGLRLIYYSQIVNDFQKGDIAEGYSVSREKKESFPLTVTSAQKNPTAFYLCATTPGQGIYGYTFGSGTRLTVV.

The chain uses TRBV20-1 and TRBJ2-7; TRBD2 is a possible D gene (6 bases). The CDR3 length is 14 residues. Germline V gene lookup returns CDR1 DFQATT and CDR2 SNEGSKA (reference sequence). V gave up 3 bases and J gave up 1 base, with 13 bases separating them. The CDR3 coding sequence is TGCAGTGCTAGTAGGGCAGGGAGGTCCTACGAGCAGTACGTC. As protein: CSASRAGRSYEQYV.

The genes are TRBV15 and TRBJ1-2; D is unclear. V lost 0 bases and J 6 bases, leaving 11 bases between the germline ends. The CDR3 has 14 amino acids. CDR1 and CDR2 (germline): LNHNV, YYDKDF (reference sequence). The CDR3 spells CATSRDLSGDGYTF. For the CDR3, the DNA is TGTGCCACCAGCAGAGATCTCTCAGGTGATGGCTACACCTTC.

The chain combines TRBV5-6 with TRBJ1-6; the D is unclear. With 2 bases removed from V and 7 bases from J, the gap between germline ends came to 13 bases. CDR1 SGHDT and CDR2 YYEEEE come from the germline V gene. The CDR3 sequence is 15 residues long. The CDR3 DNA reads TGTGCCAGCAGCTTTGGGGTCATTGAAAATTCACCCCTCCACTTT. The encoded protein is CASSFGVIENSPLHF.

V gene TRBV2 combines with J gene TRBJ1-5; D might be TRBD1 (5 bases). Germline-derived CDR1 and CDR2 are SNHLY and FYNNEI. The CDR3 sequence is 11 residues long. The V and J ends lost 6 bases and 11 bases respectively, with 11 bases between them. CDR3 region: CASRRGGSQHF. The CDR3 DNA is TGTGCCAGCAGGCGGGGCGGCTCCCAGCATTTT. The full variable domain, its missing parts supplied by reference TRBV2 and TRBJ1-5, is EPEVTQTPSHQVTQMGQEVILRCVPISNHLYFYWYRQILGQKVEFLVSFYNNEISEKSEIFDDQFSVERPDGSNFTLKIRSTKLEDSAMYFCASRRGGSQHFGDGTRLSIL.

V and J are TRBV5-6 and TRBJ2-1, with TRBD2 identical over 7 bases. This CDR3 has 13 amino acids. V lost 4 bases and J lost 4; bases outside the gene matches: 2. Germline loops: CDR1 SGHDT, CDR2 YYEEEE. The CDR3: CASSPGGYNEQFF. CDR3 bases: TGTGCCAGCAGCCCGGGGGGTTACAATGAGCAGTTCTTC.

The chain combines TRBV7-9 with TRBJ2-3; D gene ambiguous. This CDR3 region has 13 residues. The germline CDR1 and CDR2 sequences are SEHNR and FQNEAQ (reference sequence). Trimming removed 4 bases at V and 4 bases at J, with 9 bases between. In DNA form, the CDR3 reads TGTGCCAGCAGCTCAAGAGTCGCAGATACGCAGTATTTT. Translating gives CASSSRVADTQYF.